A selection of T cell receptor beta chains follows, all from one sample in a study of cytomegalovirus exposure and HLA in healthy donors. Produced via immunoSEQ multiplex PCR; TCRdb's table is partial and in-frame only. The profile covers over 150,000 clones, with roughly three quarters appearing a single time and 1.3% to 1.5% taken by the ten largest. Sequences were obtained from PBMCs. These receptors originate from a man in his 60s in good health and CMV-seronegative. Both conserved end residues are part of each CDR3. The D gene is left open where the match is weak. The size of a clone is reported for some rows only, either as once, few or many, or as a class for expanded clones.

>TRBV7-3|TRBJ1-1|NA|TRBD1
TGTGCCAGCAGTACCCTACTCCAGGGGGCTGAAGCTTTCTTT
CASSTLLQGAEAFF
>TRBV15|TRBJ2-7|NA|TRBD1
TGTGCCACCGGGACGGGACAGGGCTACGAGCAGTACTTC
CATGTGQGYEQYF
>TRBV6-6|TRBJ1-4|NA|NA
TGTGCCAGCAGTTACGTTTCGAGCCTGTTTTTT
CASSYVSSLFF
>TRBV7-2|TRBJ1-2|NA|NA
TGTGCCAGCAGCTTGCGGACACCTCCGATTACTAACTATGGCTACACCTTC
CASSLRTPPITNYGYTF
>TRBV27|TRBJ2-3|once|TRBD1
TGTGCCAGCAGTAAGGACAGGTCCACAGATACGCAGTATTTT
CASSKDRSTDTQYF
>TRBV5-1|TRBJ1-1|few|TRBD1
TGCGCCAGCAGCCCGTGGACAGGGAACACTGAAGCTTTCTTT
CASSPWTGNTEAFF
>TRBV6-5|TRBJ2-1|NA|TRBD2
TGTGCCAGCAGTTACCGCGGGGGGGCCGGGTACAATGAGCAGTTCTTC
CASSYRGGAGYNEQFF
>TRBV7-2|TRBJ2-5|NA|TRBD2
TGTGCCAGCAGCCCTAGCGGGAGTGAGACCCAGTACTTC
CASSPSGSETQYF
>TRBV19|TRBJ2-1|NA|TRBD1
TGTGCCAGTAGTATTGGGACAGGGGGGGCCTACAATGAGCAGTTCTTC
CASSIGTGGAYNEQFF
>TRBV5-5|TRBJ1-2|NA|NA
TGTGCCAGCAGCCCCCGGACTCCACCTAACTATGGCTACACCTTC
CASSPRTPPNYGYTF
>TRBV7-2|TRBJ2-5|NA|TRBD2
TGTGCCAGCAGCCCCGTAGCGGGGGAAGAAGAGACCCAGTACTTC
CASSPVAGEEETQYF
>TRBV15|TRBJ1-1|NA|NA
TGTGCCACCAGCATCGACAAGAACACTGAAGCTTTCTTT
CATSIDKNTEAFF
>TRBV7-8|TRBJ2-5|NA|NA
TGTGCCAGCAACTCCCACGGAGGGTTTCAAGAGACCCAGTACTTC
CASNSHGGFQETQYF
>TRBV11-2|TRBJ1-5|NA|TRBD1
TGTGCCAGCAGCTTAACTTCAGGGGGGCAGCCCCAGCATTTT
CASSLTSGGQPQHF
>TRBV7-2|TRBJ2-5|NA|TRBD1
TGTGCCAGCAGCTTAGGGCAGGGGGTAACGACCCAGTACTTC
CASSLGQGVTTQYF
>TRBV28|TRBJ2-1|NA|NA
TGTGCCAGCAGATTTAATAGGGGGAGCGGGCAGTTCTTC
CASRFNRGSGQFF
>TRBV9|TRBJ2-3|few|TRBD2
TGTGCCAGCAGCCTCCGGACTAGCGGGAGCACAGATACGCAGTATTTT
CASSLRTSGSTDTQYF
>TRBV7-7|TRBJ2-1|NA|TRBD2
TGTGCCAGCAGCTTAGCGGGACTAGCCTCCAAGCAGTTCTTC
CASSLAGLASKQFF
>TRBV9|TRBJ1-6|NA|TRBD1
TGTGCCAGCAGCGTCGGACAGGGTTCACCCCTCCACTTT
CASSVGQGSPLHF
>TRBV6-1|TRBJ2-5|NA|NA
TGTGCCAGCAGTGAGTGGGGGCGACCGTACTTC
CASSEWGRPYF
>TRBV19|TRBJ2-7|NA|NA
TGTGCCAGTAGTAGGGGCAGCCCGTACGAGCAGTACTTC
CASSRGSPYEQYF
>TRBV6-1|TRBJ2-7|NA|NA
TGTGCCAGCACCAGACTTACCTACGAGCAGTACTTC
CASTRLTYEQYF
>TRBV4-3|TRBJ2-2|NA|NA
TGCGCCAGCAGCCAAGATCGGGGGTCATCCCGGGAGCTGTTTTTT
CASSQDRGSSRELFF
>TRBV7-8|TRBJ2-1|NA|NA
TGTGCCAGCCGCTCGGAGAATGAGCAGTTCTTC
CASRSENEQFF
>TRBV9|TRBJ2-1|NA|TRBD2
TGTGCCAGCAGCCCCAGACTAAGCGGGGGCCCTTATGAGCAGTTCTTC
CASSPRLSGGPYEQFF
>TRBV11-1|TRBJ2-5|NA|NA
TGTGCCAGCAGCCCCGTCGCCTGGGGGCAGACAGTGAAAGAGACCCAGTACTTC
CASSPVAWGQTVKETQYF
>TRBV7-2|TRBJ1-5|NA|TRBD1
TGTGCCAGCAGCCCGGGACAGGGAAGCAATCAGCCCCAGCATTTT
CASSPGQGSNQPQHF
>TRBV18|TRBJ1-2|NA|NA
TGTGCCAGCTCACCACAAGCAGGGAACGATGGCTACACCTTC
CASSPQAGNDGYTF
>TRBV6-5|TRBJ1-2|NA|NA
TGTGCCAGCAGTTACGTCCTAGCCAGCTATGGCTACACCTTC
CASSYVLASYGYTF
>TRBV4-3|TRBJ2-1|NA|NA
TGCGCCAGCAGCCAACTATTTATGGCGGGCTCCTACAATGAGCAGTTCTTC
CASSQLFMAGSYNEQFF
>TRBV6-1|TRBJ2-1|few|TRBD2
TGTGCCAGCAGTAGCGGGGGACAATATTACAATGAGCAGTTCTTC
CASSSGGQYYNEQFF
>TRBV5-1|TRBJ1-1|NA|TRBD1
TGCGCCAGCAGCTTGGATGGGGGACAGGGAGAAGCTTTCTTT
CASSLDGGQGEAFF
>TRBV7-2|TRBJ2-6|few|NA
TGTGCCAGCAGACGGCGACAGGCAAACTCTGGGGCCAACGTCCTGACTTTC
CASRRRQANSGANVLTF
>TRBV7-9|TRBJ2-7|NA|TRBD1
TGTTCCAGCAGCTCCCTTGTCGGGACAGGGGCCGAGCAGTACTTC
CSSSSLVGTGAEQYF
>TRBV7-6|TRBJ2-7|NA|TRBD2
TGTGCCAGCAGCTTAGGACTAGCGGCCTACGAGCAGTACTTC
CASSLGLAAYEQYF
>TRBV30|TRBJ2-5|NA|NA
TGTGCCTGCGGAGGGGGCCCCCAGACCCAGTACTTC
CACGGGPQTQYF
>TRBV5-3|TRBJ2-4|NA|NA
TGTGCCAGAAGCAAAGCCAGGGAAGGCAGGCTATTGTTAGCCAAAAACATTCAGTACTTC
CARSKAREGRLLLAKNIQYF
>TRBV2|TRBJ2-1|NA|TRBD2
TGTGCCAGCACACCCGGACTAGCGGGAGGAGAGAATGAGCAGTTCTTC
CASTPGLAGGENEQFF
>TRBV5-1|TRBJ2-7|NA|TRBD2
TGCGCCAGCAGCCCCAGGACTAGCGATGCCTACGAGCAGTACTTC
CASSPRTSDAYEQYF
>TRBV9|TRBJ2-2|NA|TRBD1
TGTGCCAGCAGCGCTCGACAGGGCGTTGCCGGGGAGCTGTTTTTT
CASSARQGVAGELFF
>TRBV5-4|TRBJ2-3|NA|TRBD2
TGTGCCAGCACTGAGCAGACCGGGGGGGATACGCAGTATTTT
CASTEQTGGDTQYF
>TRBV7-9|TRBJ1-1|once|NA
TGTGCCAGCAGCTTAGTTTCGGGACAAGGAATTGAAGCTTTCTTT
CASSLVSGQGIEAFF
>TRBV4-1|TRBJ2-3|NA|NA
TGCGCCAGCAGCCAAGATCAAAGCACAGATACGCAGTATTTT
CASSQDQSTDTQYF
>TRBV7-8|TRBJ2-5|NA|TRBD1
TGTGCCAGCAGCTGGGACAGGGGGGTTTCTGAGACCCAGTACTTC
CASSWDRGVSETQYF
>TRBV2|TRBJ2-7|NA|NA
TGTGCCAGCAGTGGAGTCGAGCAGTACTTC
CASSGVEQYF
>TRBV9|TRBJ2-5|NA|TRBD2
TGTGCCAGCAGCGCCCATAGCGGGGGGGCCGGGGAGACCCAGTACTTC
CASSAHSGGAGETQYF